This note documents a single T cell receptor beta chain sequence. There is no known antigen for this receptor. No base qualities exist here, and no much larger clone lies one base off it. These data come from a study of cytomegalovirus exposure and HLA in healthy donors (TCRdb year 2017). Describing the broader study: An earlier analysis of approximately 590 of the donors reported about 290 Gb of sequence data and some 100 million unique TCR beta sequences from about 179 million T cells. An early release covering roughly 600 HLA-typed donors comprised approximately 300 gigabases of sequencing data and 85 million or so unique TCR sequences. Among the roughly 390 genotyped donors, around 81% belonged to the genetic ancestry cluster associated with self-reported Caucasian donors. The study was designed to test whether signatures of past pathogen exposure could be identified by cataloging public T cell receptors. The study profiled the T cell repertoires of around 700 subjects by immunosequencing and related them to cytomegalovirus serostatus. A separate validation cohort of approximately 120 different subjects was used in addition to the roughly 700-subject first cohort. The study combined high-throughput TCR immunosequencing, statistical association of individual TCRs with disease status, and machine learning to predict cytomegalovirus infection status. In a later analysis, previously published TCR beta repertoires from hundreds of donors were re-analyzed and high-resolution HLA genotyping was added so that TCR occurrence patterns could be studied. In the later analysis, no new phenotypic data were used to find candidate immune exposures; instead, reliance was placed on TCR beta sequences and their occurrence across donors. To decide whether each TCR beta V gene segment behaved as functional or pseudogenic, an earlier analysis of approximately 600 of the donors relied on high-throughput TCR beta sequencing. Donor age, sex, ethnicity and CMV serostatus were compiled together with the repertoire data. In a later genetic analysis, genome-wide SNP genotypes for about 55% of the roughly 700 donors were used, and that subset was treated as a discovery cohort. Every repertoire in the discovery cohort had been generated on one and the same sequencing platform. HLA typing included class I and class II loci at four-digit resolution. Typing coverage differed by locus: A, B, C, DRB1 and DQB1 were typed in about 620-630 donors, DQA1 in about 500, DPA1 in 600 to 610, and DPB1 in about 450. Several DR-DQ haplotypes were treated as single units for association and clustering because of strong linkage in the cohort. Among around 400 genotyped donors of the cohort, an average of approximately 240,000 unique TCR beta nucleotide sequences was sequenced per donor, of which about 20% were non-productive. The investigation overall reported the following: According to the authors, the approach could potentially be generalized to other disease states and immunological phenotypes. Linkage disequilibrium might explain the correlated functional status among segregating V segments, but an unknown experimental factor could not be ruled out. HLA typing was unavailable for some donors at each locus, so association tests used only the typed subset. Broadly in line with IMGT annotations, most TCR beta V segments showed up in productive rearrangements about 87% or about 30% of the time in an earlier analysis of about 500 of the donors. A cluster of highly shared sequence variants was judged likely to be a technical artifact of the sequencing pipeline. Across donors, most TCR sequences were observed very rarely, whereas some public TCRs were present in many individuals. According to a later analysis, TCR association rates differed among HLA loci, with DRB1 alleles showing the most associated TCRs and HLA-C alleles showing the fewest. The earlier analysis of 587 of the donors excluded over 15 rarely observed V segments, including chromosome 9 orphons, because counts were too low. The cohort was sequenced for TCR beta chains only, and without alpha or paired-chain data the features that could be detected were limited. CMV serostatus was the only immune exposure information available for the cohort. When HLA alleles, especially DR and DQ, strongly co-occurred, TCR associations were difficult to assign to individual alleles. A later analysis found that HLA-associated TCR beta chains were more clonally expanded and had lower generation probabilities than equally common non-associated chains. The study gave a list of 150 to 200 TCR beta chains associated with cytomegalovirus. Presence/absence analyses assumed roughly uniform sequencing depth across donors, an assumption that may not hold. In a later analysis, some 18,000 TCR beta sequences were associated with specific HLA alleles at a false discovery rate of 0.05. A later analysis found that most CMV-associated TCR beta chains appeared HLA-restricted, with HLA associations seemingly driven largely by CMV exposure. A later analysis reported that several top co-occurrence clusters appeared linked to parvovirus B19, influenza, CMV and Epstein-Barr virus. A further reported finding was that TCR beta sequences accurately predicted the HLA-A and HLA-B alleles for most subjects in the first cohort. Cytomegalovirus status was reported to be diagnosed by the classifier with high specificity and sensitivity in both the original and validation cohorts. In a later genetic analysis, a missense DCLRE1C variant was associated with V-gene and J-gene trimming of TCR beta chains, and the association was replicated in an independent cohort. Three of the identified cytomegalovirus-associated TCR beta chains were confirmed in vitro to be specific for cytomegalovirus antigens. Compared with the approximately 700-donor mean, donors in an Asian-associated ancestry cluster had fewer N-insertions in productive TCRs, according to a later genetic analysis.

The cohort comprised fewer than 700 healthy bone marrow donors. At the time of sampling, all cohort members were nominally healthy, though unrecorded immune exposures were likely present. The donor tested CMV seropositive, placing the donor among the approximately 310 seropositive members of the cohort. A peripheral blood sample was collected from each donor, and TCR beta sequencing was performed on peripheral blood mononuclear cells. Genomic DNA extraction from the blood cell samples was performed with the Qiagen DNeasy Blood Extraction Kit. Library prep was done by the immunoSEQ multiplex PCR assay. A mixture of 60 forward primers for TCR Vbeta segments and 13 reverse primers for TCR Jbeta segments was used in the multiplex PCR. Amplification of the CDR3 region of rearranged TCR beta genes was performed with a multiplex PCR assay on genomic DNA. The Illumina HiSeq System was used to sequence the amplified TCR beta libraries as 87-base-pair reads. The study's own analysis went as follows. Across the roughly 670 repertoires, a later analysis counted tens of millions of unique TCR beta chains, roughly 11 million of which were shared by at least two donors. Raw reads were error-corrected and collapsed into unique sequences with a nearest-neighbor algorithm that merged closely related sequences to remove PCR and sequencing errors. CDR3 sequences were aligned to IMGT reference sequences to assign V, D and J gene segments. Each retained sequence needed at least a six-nucleotide match to both a V gene segment and a J gene segment. Rearrangements were classified as productive when the CDR3 lacked stop codons and remained in frame with V and J, and all other rearrangements were classified as non-productive. Following IMGT convention, CDR3 was defined as the stretch from the second conserved V-encoded cysteine up to the conserved J-encoded phenylalanine. The earlier analysis of about 610 of the donors excluded any sequence lacking an unambiguous match to a single V gene segment. In an earlier analysis of 587 of the donors, V segments were called functional above 56.7% productive rearrangements and were called segregating when the between-donor standard deviation exceeded 5%. To diagnose cytomegalovirus status from the catalog of TCR beta chain sequences, a statistical classification framework was built. V and J gene assignment, in a later analysis, came from comparing TCR nucleotide sequences with IMGT/GENE-DB human TR gene sequences. In a later analysis, CDR3 sequences and most-parsimonious VDJ recombination scenarios were assigned using the TCRdist pipeline. In a later analysis, each TCR beta chain was defined by its CDR3 amino acid sequence together with its V-gene family, and reads lacking a unique V-gene family were excluded. As a way to deal with suspected cross-contamination and a sequencing artifact, a later analysis dropped over 550 nucleotide sequences that were highly shared and had low generation probability. In a later analysis, a clonal expansion index for each public chain was calculated from normalized within-repertoire ranks of inferred template counts. In a later analysis, generation probabilities were computed using a VDJ recombination model fitted to out-of-frame rearrangements, and the results were checked against IGoR. A later analysis scored TCR-TCR, TCR-HLA and TCR-CMV co-occurrence with hypergeometric tests, applying a repertoire-size bias correction to TCR pairs. In a later analysis, false discovery rates were estimated by permuting HLA or CMV assignments 20 times. A later analysis grouped co-occurring TCRs with DBSCAN, adding TCRdist sequence similarity when clustering within HLA-allele-positive subsets. For co-occurrence clustering, repertoires with fewer than 30,000 or more than 120,000 public chains were excluded, along with roughly 5 repertoires with anomalous nucleotide sharing. TCRdb limited this immuneACCESS table to in-frame rearrangements with V and J called. A share of clones is missing; checked studies link under half to unresolved V genes, and the rest is unexplained. V and J calls and clone size are copied from that table; D and trimming were computed from the DNA. The sample table contains 150,000 or so clones; only one count was recorded for about 85% of them. The ten largest clones capture approximately 7.7% of the sample.

Sequencing was performed on PBMCs. This sequence was found in a man in his thirties or forties in good health and CMV-seropositive.

The DNA sequence is given as TGCGCCAGCAGTGAGCCCCTGGGGGGACAGGGGGCAAGCAATCAGCCCCAGCATTTT. This codes for CASSEPLGGQGASNQPQHF. The rearrangement joined TRBV10-1 to TRBJ1-5, and TRBD1 matches 12 of the central bases. V is cut back by 2 bases and J by 1 base, with 9 bases in the junction unmatched. Inclusive of the bounding cysteine and phenylalanine, the CDR3 is 19 residues long. The DNA shown is the 57-base CDR3, in frame from base 1. The germline V gene (reference sequence) provides CDR1 WNHNN and CDR2 SYGVQD.